The rows below give T cell receptor beta chains drawn from one sample of a study of memory CD4+ T cells and cytomegalovirus serostatus. TCRdb's copy holds only in-frame clones and misses some; the assay was immunoSEQ multiplex PCR. The sample gives some 54,000 clones, more than 70% of which show up once; just under 2% is in the top ten. The specimen sequenced was memory CD4+ T cells from blood. These receptors came from an adult in good health and CMV-seropositive. CDR3s include the opening cysteine and the closing phenylalanine or tryptophan. A D gene is named only where the DNA matches it firmly. Clone size appears in some rows only: once, few, many, or a class for an expanded clone.

D gene,clone size,J gene,V gene,CDR3 DNA,CDR3 protein
TRBD1,.,TRBJ2-2,TRBV7-2,TGTGCCAGCAGCTTAGGGGCCCGACAGGGGCCGAACACCGGGGAGCTGTTTTTT,CASSLGARQGPNTGELFF
.,.,TRBJ2-3,TRBV6-5,TGTGCCAGCAGTTCTCAACCGGGACTTCCCACAGATACGCAGTATTTT,CASSSQPGLPTDTQYF
TRBD1,.,TRBJ2-7,TRBV6-1,TGTGCCAGCAGCCTGACAGGGGGCGACGAGCAGTACTTC,CASSLTGGDEQYF
.,.,TRBJ1-2,TRBV6-1,TGTGCCAGCAGTGAAGCGCTGGGACTGCGCTATGGCTACACCTTC,CASSEALGLRYGYTF
TRBD1,.,TRBJ2-7,TRBV6-5,TGTGCCAGCAGTCCCCACAGGGGCACCTACGAGCAGTACTTC,CASSPHRGTYEQYF
.,.,TRBJ2-7,TRBV18,TGTGCCAGCTCACCGAGCTCCTACGAGCAGTACTTC,CASSPSSYEQYF
.,.,TRBJ1-1,TRBV2,TGTGCCAGCAGCCGGTGGTTTGGGGGAAACACTGAAGCTTTCTTT,CASSRWFGGNTEAFF
.,.,TRBJ1-2,TRBV5-1,TGCGCCAGCAGTAAGGGCATCTATGGCTACACCTTC,CASSKGIYGYTF
.,.,TRBJ2-4,TRBV28,TGTGCCAGCAGTTTCCCGGGGCTCCTTAACATTCAGTACTTC,CASSFPGLLNIQYF
TRBD2,few,TRBJ2-1,TRBV18,TGTGCCAGCTCACGGAGACTAGCGGGAGACCATGAGCAGTTCTTC,CASSRRLAGDHEQFF
.,.,TRBJ1-3,TRBV13,TGTGCCAGCAGCGTTCGAACAGGGTCCTCTGGAAACACCATATATTTT,CASSVRTGSSGNTIYF
TRBD1,.,TRBJ1-1,TRBV28,TGTGCCAGCAGTGGACAGGGGGCGTATGGAGCTTTCTTT,CASSGQGAYGAFF
TRBD2,.,TRBJ2-1,TRBV7-2,TGTGCCAGCAGCTTTTCTAGCGGGGGGGCCTACAATGAGCAGTTCTTC,CASSFSSGGAYNEQFF
.,.,TRBJ2-7,TRBV5-1,TGCGCCAGCAGCTTGGGCCGCGGCAGATCCTACGAGCAGTACTTC,CASSLGRGRSYEQYF
.,.,TRBJ2-3,TRBV28,TGTGCCAGCACCCGCCCGGGACCCGACGCGCAGTATTTT,CASTRPGPDAQYF
.,.,TRBJ1-2,TRBV4-2,TGTGCCAGCAGCCAAGTAGCGCCAAGCACTCTTTATGGCTACACCTTC,CASSQVAPSTLYGYTF
TRBD2,.,TRBJ2-3,TRBV5-1,TGCGCCAGCAGCAACGGACTAGCGGGCCCCACAGATACGCAGTATTTT,CASSNGLAGPTDTQYF
.,.,TRBJ1-1,TRBV29-1,TGCAGCGTTGATGGGTTGAGAATGAACACTGAAGCTTTCTTT,CSVDGLRMNTEAFF
TRBD1,.,TRBJ1-5,TRBV27,TGTGCCAGCAGTAGACAGGGTAATAATCAGCCCCAGCATTTT,CASSRQGNNQPQHF
.,.,TRBJ2-5,TRBV6-1,TGTGCCAGCAGGAGACAGACAGGCGGTGAGGAGACCCAGTACTTC,CASRRQTGGEETQYF
TRBD2,.,TRBJ2-1,TRBV14,TGTGCCAGCAGCTCGCGGGGACTAGCGGGAGGTTACAATGAGCAGTTCTTC,CASSSRGLAGGYNEQFF
.,.,TRBJ1-3,TRBV15,TGTGCCACCAGCAGAGATTCTTTACAGGGCCTGAGCTCTGGAAACACCATATATTTT,CATSRDSLQGLSSGNTIYF
.,.,TRBJ2-7,TRBV7-9,TGTGCCAGCAGCTTACAGGGTGGAGTGGGCGAGCAGTACTTC,CASSLQGGVGEQYF
.,few,TRBJ2-7,TRBV29-1,TGCAGCGTTAGAACGGCATACGAGCAGTACTTC,CSVRTAYEQYF
.,.,TRBJ2-1,TRBV11-3,TGTGCCAGCAGCTTGGGCCAAGGGGGAGGTACCTACAATGAGCAGTTCTTC,CASSLGQGGGTYNEQFF
.,.,TRBJ1-2,TRBV6-1,TGTGCCAGCAGTGAATGGGGGGTGACGGGAAGCTACACCTTC,CASSEWGVTGSYTF
.,.,TRBJ1-1,TRBV18,TGTGCCAGCTCACAGGGGGTGGACACTGAAGCTTTCTTT,CASSQGVDTEAFF
TRBD2,.,TRBJ2-7,TRBV7-2,TGTGCCAGCAGCCCGCAAGGTGGGGGGGCCTACGAGCAGTACTTC,CASSPQGGGAYEQYF
.,once,TRBJ2-7,TRBV2,TGTGCCAGCAGTTCAGACCGCTTCTACGAGCAGTACTTC,CASSSDRFYEQYF
.,once,TRBJ2-7,TRBV25-1,TGTGCCAGCAGTGATCCGCGGGTCCCGACCTACGAGCAGTACTTC,CASSDPRVPTYEQYF
.,few,TRBJ2-7,TRBV7-2,TGTGCCAGCAGCTTAGGGACTGCCACCCCCGAGCAGTACTTC,CASSLGTATPEQYF
.,.,TRBJ1-3,TRBV29-1,TGCAGCGTTCAAAAAGAGGCAGGGGGAAACACCATATATTTT,CSVQKEAGGNTIYF
.,.,TRBJ2-6,TRBV5-5,TGTGCCAGCAGCTTGGGAGGTACTGGGGCCAACGTCCTGACTTTC,CASSLGGTGANVLTF
.,.,TRBJ2-1,TRBV4-3,TGCGCCAGCAGCCAAGTAGGGATGTACAATGAGCAGTTCTTC,CASSQVGMYNEQFF
TRBD1,few,TRBJ2-7,TRBV7-9,TGTGCCAGCAGCTTACAGGGGGCTGGTGAGCAGTACTTC,CASSLQGAGEQYF
.,.,TRBJ2-5,TRBV29-1,TGCAGCGCCCTAATAAGTGCGGAGACCCAGTACTTC,CSALISAETQYF
.,few,TRBJ1-1,TRBV10-3,TGTGCCATGTCCCAGACAGAGAACACTGAAGCTTTCTTT,CAMSQTENTEAFF
.,.,TRBJ1-1,TRBV5-5,TGTGCCAGCAGCTTGGGGGTACGGGCAGTCGAAGCTTTCTTT,CASSLGVRAVEAFF
TRBD1,.,TRBJ2-2,TRBV18,TGTGCCAGCTATGGACAGGGGGCGAGCACCGGGGAGCTGTTTTTT,CASYGQGASTGELFF
TRBD2,.,TRBJ2-3,TRBV4-2,TGTGCCAGCAGCCAAGATAGTAAGGGCGGGGGGGGATCAGATACGCAGTATTTT,CASSQDSKGGGGSDTQYF
.,once,TRBJ2-2,TRBV4-2,TGTGCCAGCAGCAAGGTGCGGGACGGCACCGGGGAGCTGTTTTTT,CASSKVRDGTGELFF
.,.,TRBJ2-7,TRBV4-2,TGTGCCAGCAGCCAAGTCGCCCCTAGGAGCTCCTACGAGCAGTACTTC,CASSQVAPRSSYEQYF